The 19 T cell receptor beta chains presented below share a single source sample, sequenced in a study of OX40 agonist ivuxolimab in advanced cancers. Clones were sequenced by immunoSEQ multiplex PCR, and TCRdb holds only the in-frame ones, with some missing. This sample has under 100,000 clones; roughly 88% occur once, and the top ten carry more than 0.65%. Sample: CD4+ or CD8+ T cells sorted from blood, taken in a trial of the OX40 agonist ivuxolimab. The receptor source for this set is an adult with an advanced solid tumor such as melanoma, head and neck, liver or kidney cancer.

V gene TRBV28 combines with J gene TRBJ2-7; weak D call: TRBD1 (5 bases). Looked up from germline, CDR1 is MDHEN and CDR2 is SYDVKM. V dropped 6 bases and J dropped 12 bases, with 15 bases sitting between them. The CDR3 is 11 amino acids. CDR3 DNA sequence: TGTGCCAGCAGATCAGACAGAGGTCTGTACTTC. As protein: CASRSDRGLYF. Based on the CDR3 plus reference TRBV28 and TRBJ2-7, the full variable domain is DVKVTQSSRYLVKRTGEKVFLECVQDMDHENMFWYRQDPGLGLRLIYFSYDVKMKEKGDIPEGYSVSREKKERFSLILESASTNQTSMYLCASRSDRGLYFGPGTRLTVT.

The chain has TRBV4-1 and TRBJ2-1; 9 nucleotides align to TRBD1. The CDR3 sequence is 16 residues long. The V gene end was trimmed by 0 bases and the J gene end by 2 bases; junction bases not matched to a gene: 2. Germline V gene sequence: CDR1 MGHRA, CDR2 YSYEKL. This CDR3 is CASSQDGTGTYNEQFF. CDR3 nucleotide sequence: TGCGCCAGCAGCCAAGACGGGACAGGGACCTACAATGAGCAGTTCTTC.

This chain uses TRBV19 with TRBJ1-1; perhaps TRBD1 as D (5 bases). V gave up 5 bases and J gave up 1 base, with 11 bases separating them. CDR1 and CDR2 (germline): LNHDA, SQIVND (reference sequence). This CDR3 has 14 amino acids. The CDR3 spells CASSAWGPNTEAFF. CDR3 DNA: TGTGCCAGTAGTGCATGGGGCCCGAACACTGAAGCTTTCTTT. Based on the CDR3 plus reference TRBV19 and TRBJ1-1, the full variable domain is DGGITQSPKYLFRKEGQNVTLSCEQNLNHDAMYWYRQDPGQGLRLIYYSQIVNDFQKGDIAEGYSVSREKKESFPLTVTSAQKNPTAFYLCASSAWGPNTEAFFGQGTRLTVV.

This clone was recorded a few times. CDR3 sequence: CSVDVGTSGRGEQYF. For the CDR3, the DNA is TGCAGCGTTGACGTTGGGACTAGCGGGAGGGGTGAGCAGTACTTC. V is TRBV29-1 and J is TRBJ2-7; 16 bases are shared with TRBD2. This CDR3 contains 15 residues. Germline CDR1 and CDR2: SQVTM and ANQGSEA. V was pared by 3 bases and J by 7 bases, with 6 bases of the junction left unmatched.

The genes are TRBV19 and TRBJ2-3; 10 nucleotides line up with TRBD1. Germline trimming cut 2 bases from V and 3 bases from J; bases unmatched to any gene: 8. CDR3 length: 17 amino acids. Germline CDR1 and CDR2: LNHDA and SQIVND (reference sequence). CDR3 nucleotide sequence: TGTGCCAGTAGTATAAGGGACGCGGGACAGGGGACAGATACGCAGTATTTT. It codes for CASSIRDAGQGTDTQYF.

The rearrangement links TRBV5-1 to TRBJ1-2, with D possibly matching TRBD1 (5 bases). The V gene's germline CDR1 is SGHRS and CDR2 YFSETQ. This CDR3 comprises 13 residues. Trimming took 0 bases from V and 6 from J, leaving 9 bases between them. The CDR3 DNA reads as TGCGCCAGCAGCTTGGCTCCGACAGATGGCTACACCTTC. Amino acid sequence: CASSLAPTDGYTF.

The chain links TRBV6-5 to TRBJ1-6; a possible D gene is TRBD1 (5 bases). The CDR3 totals 16 residues. The germline V and J ends were trimmed by 2 bases and 7 bases, with 15 bases remaining between them. CDR1 MNHEY and CDR2 SVGAGI come from the germline V gene. CDR3 residues: CASSYVGLWGNSPLHF. Written as DNA, the CDR3 is TGTGCCAGCAGTTACGTGGGACTCTGGGGGAATTCACCCCTCCACTTT.

V is TRBV10-3 and J is TRBJ2-5, with a tentative D call TRBD1 (7 bases). Germline-derived CDR1 and CDR2 are ENHRY and SYGVKD. Trimming took 6 bases from V and 3 from J, leaving 17 bases between them. The CDR3 is made up of 15 amino acids. For the CDR3, the DNA is TGTGCCATCAGCAGACTAGGGGGCACAAAAGAGACCCAGTACTTC. Protein: CAISRLGGTKETQYF.

This chain joins TRBV18 and TRBJ2-5; D is unclear. The germline V gene has CDR1 KGHSH and CDR2 LQKENI. Between the trimmed V and J ends, which lost 2 bases and 4 bases, there was a span of 8 bases. This CDR3 contains 13 residues. CDR3 loop: CASSPAMLETQYF. CDR3 DNA: TGTGCCAGCTCACCAGCAATGTTAGAGACCCAGTACTTC.

The chain recombines TRBV10-1 with TRBJ2-3, with 7 nucleotides matching TRBD1. The CDR3 extends over 15 amino acids. V lost 3 bases and J lost 2; bases outside the gene matches: 5. Germline CDR1 WNHNN, CDR2 SYGVQD (reference sequence). The CDR3 DNA sequence: TGCGCCAGCAGTGAAACAGGGGTTCCCACAGATACGCAGTATTTT. Amino acids: CASSETGVPTDTQYF.

This chain joins TRBV29-1 and TRBJ1-1; D possibly corresponds to TRBD1 (6 bases). Deletions cut 4 bases from V and 1 base from J, with 13 bases between. In germline, CDR1 is SQVTM, CDR2 ANQGSEA. The CDR3 is 14 amino acids. DNA for the CDR3: TGCAGCGTTGGAAAAGGGGGAGGGAACACTGAAGCTTTCTTT. This encodes CSVGKGGGNTEAFF.

The genes are TRBV12-5 and TRBJ2-2; 8 bases map to TRBD1. The CDR3 is 18 amino acids. Trimming removed 0 bases from V and 4 bases from J; junction bases left unmatched: 10. Germline values: CDR1 LGHNT, CDR2 FRNRAP. CDR3 sequence: CASGLVHRGTAITGELFF. CDR3 in DNA: TGTGCTAGTGGTTTGGTGCACAGGGGGACGGCGATCACCGGGGAGCTGTTTTTT.

The V and J genes are TRBV5-1 and TRBJ1-1; TRBD1 agrees at 8 bases. After removal of 5 bases from V and 2 bases from J, the junction contained 11 bases not matched to a gene. This CDR3 has 16 amino acids. The V gene's germline CDR1 is SGHRS and CDR2 YFSETQ. This CDR3 is CASRSAGQGSNTEAFF. The DNA of the CDR3 is TGCGCCAGCAGATCCGCCGGACAGGGCAGTAACACTGAAGCTTTCTTT.

The chain joins TRBV6-1 to TRBJ1-5; D is unresolved. The germline CDR1 and CDR2 sequences are MNHNS and SASEGT. The CDR3 has 15 residues. V gave up 2 bases and J gave up 0 bases, with 8 bases separating them. The CDR3 sequence: CASSEQAYSNQPQHF. In DNA, the CDR3 is TGTGCCAGCAGTGAACAGGCGTATAGCAATCAGCCCCAGCATTTT.

The V gene is TRBV6-1, the J gene TRBJ2-7; 9 positions match TRBD2. The CDR3 is 15 amino acids. Germline V gene data show CDR1 as MNHNS and CDR2 as SASEGT. The V segment lost 2 bases and the J segment 2 bases; nucleotides outside the gene matches: 4. The chain's CDR3 is CASSEPGLAPYEQYF. The CDR3 bases are TGTGCCAGCAGTGAACCGGGACTAGCTCCCTACGAGCAGTACTTC.

The chain recombines TRBV18 with TRBJ1-1; tentative D call: TRBD1 (5 bases). CDR1 is KGHSH and CDR2 is LQKENI in the germline V gene. This CDR3 is 15 amino acids long. Between the trimmed V and J ends, which lost 3 bases and 1 base, there was a span of 12 bases. Here the CDR3 reads CASSPGVGSNTEAFF. Here the CDR3 DNA reads TGTGCCAGCTCACCGGGGGTCGGGTCGAACACTGAAGCTTTCTTT.

The chain uses TRBV18 and TRBJ1-2; D gene ambiguous. The germline gives CDR1 KGHSH, CDR2 LQKENI. V was pared by 2 bases and J by 10 bases, with 14 bases between. The CDR3 has 13 residues. The CDR3 bases are TGTGCCAGCTCACCAGGGAAAATCACCCCCTACACCTTC. It encodes CASSPGKITPYTF.

This clone was counted once. V gene TRBV18 combines with J gene TRBJ1-1; D is unresolved. Trimming took 6 bases from V and 8 from J, leaving 16 bases between them. The germline gives CDR1 KGHSH, CDR2 LQKENI. This CDR3 is 13 amino acids long. CDR3 DNA sequence: TGTGCCAGCTCGCTCCGACAAAATGAAGAAGCTTTCTTT. Its protein is CASSLRQNEEAFF.

The V and J genes are TRBV5-1 and TRBJ1-2; possible D gene TRBD1, 5 bases. The germline V and J ends were trimmed by 7 bases and 4 bases, with 14 bases remaining between them. The CDR3 loop spans 13 amino acids. CDR1 and CDR2 (germline): SGHRS, YFSETQ. The CDR3 DNA follows: TGCGCCAGCTCAGAGGGGTTCAGCTATGGCTACACCTTC. Residues: CASSEGFSYGYTF.